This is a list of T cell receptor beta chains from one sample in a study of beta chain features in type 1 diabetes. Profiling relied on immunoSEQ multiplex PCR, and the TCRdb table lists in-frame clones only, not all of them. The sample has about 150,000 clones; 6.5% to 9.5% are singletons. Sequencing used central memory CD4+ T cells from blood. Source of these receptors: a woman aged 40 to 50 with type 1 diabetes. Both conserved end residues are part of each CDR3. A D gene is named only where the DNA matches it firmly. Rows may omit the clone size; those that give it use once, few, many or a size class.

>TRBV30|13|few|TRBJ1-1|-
TGTGCCTGGTGTTCGGGAGGAGGGACTGAAGCTTTCTTT
CAWCSGGGTEAFF
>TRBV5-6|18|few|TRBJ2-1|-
TGTGCCAGCAGCCTCATAATAAAACAGGGCCCTTCCTACAATGAGCAGTTCTTC
CASSLIIKQGPSYNEQFF
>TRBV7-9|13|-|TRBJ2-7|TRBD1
TGTGCCAGCAGCTTAGCGACACAGGGGGGGCAGTACTTC
CASSLATQGGQYF
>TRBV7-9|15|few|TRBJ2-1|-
TGTGCCAGCAGCTCGACAGGTGGGAGTTACAATGAGCAGTTCTTC
CASSSTGGSYNEQFF
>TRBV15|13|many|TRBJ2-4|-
TGTGCCACCAGCAGAGGGACAGCAAACATTCAGTACTTC
CATSRGTANIQYF
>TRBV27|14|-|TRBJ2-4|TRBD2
TGTGCCAGCAGTTTACTGCCTAGCGGAAACATTCAGTACTTC
CASSLLPSGNIQYF
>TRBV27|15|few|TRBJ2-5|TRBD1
TGTGCCAGCAGTCTCCAGGGGGCGGCGGAGGAGACCCAGTACTTC
CASSLQGAAEETQYF
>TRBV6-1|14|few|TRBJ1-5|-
TGTGCCAGCAGTGAAGAGGCAGGCCGGCTGACCCAGCATTTT
CASSEEAGRLTQHF
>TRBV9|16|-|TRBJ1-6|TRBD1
TGTGCCAGCAGCGTAGGCCGGGACAGGGTAACCTCACCCCTCCACTTT
CASSVGRDRVTSPLHF
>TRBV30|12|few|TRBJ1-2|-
TGTGCCTGGAGCCGGGGAGACTATGGCTACACCTTC
CAWSRGDYGYTF